This TCR beta chain was documented in a study of T cells expressing NK-cell markers. Overall study context: The authors derived TCR beta repertoires from sorted CD3+CD56+NKG2C+, CD3+CD56+NKG2C- and CD3+CD56-NKG2C+ T cells.

Using the 5' RACE reads, TCRdb records one entry per CDR3 protein without DNA. The sample holds around 550,000 distinct CDR3 sequences. The source of this sequence is a young man in good health. Sequenced input: blood T cells: a sorted CD56 or NKG2C T cell subset, CD4+ or CD8+ T cells, or bulk PBMC T cells (not recorded which).

This CDR3 reads CASKFEREAFF. The chain has TRBV2 and TRBJ1-1. Germline values: CDR1 SNHLY, CDR2 FYNNEI. The CDR3 spans 11 residues.